This entry concerns a single TCR beta chain. This entry belongs to a study of T cell responses to AZD1222 COVID-19 vaccine. Libraries were prepared by immunoSEQ multiplex PCR; TCRdb keeps only in-frame clonotypes and omits some of them. The sample consists of roughly 100,000 clones, roughly 86% of them appearing once. This CDR3 has 16 residues. Trimming pared 0 bases from V and 4 bases from J, leaving 12 bases between. The V gene's germline CDR1 is SGHVS and CDR2 FQNEAQ. The sequences come from peripheral blood, collected on day 0 of AZD1222 vaccination. The TCR was taken from an adult in good health. J is TRBJ2-2 and V is TRBV7-8; no clear D gene. The CDR3 sequence: CASSLARVGRTGELFF. CDR3 sequence (DNA): TGTGCCAGCAGCTTAGCGCGAGTTGGCCGCACCGGGGAGCTGTTTTTT.